This T cell receptor (beta chain) was identified during a study of shared clonotypes between healthy human individuals. Notes on the study in general: Some clonotypes were shared by all four sorted-subset donors, while others were not shared. The non-shared ones had lower generation probabilities than the shared ones.

Notes on this clone: As yet, its antigen is unknown.

From germline, CDR1 is SGHRS and CDR2 YFSETQ. This CDR3 is built from 15 residues. After removal of 2 bases from V and 6 bases from J, the junction contained 1 base not matched to a gene. For every subset, genomic DNA was evenly distributed across several immunoSEQ plates. This table comes from immunoSEQ multiplex PCR, and its TCRdb copy is limited to in-frame clones, with some not included. The sample has 850,000 to 1,100,000 clones; about 80% are singletons. This clonotype originated in a man aged 18 to 30 in good health. Some clones in this sample may be carry-over from other donors' samples. The V call is TRBV5-1, the J call TRBJ2-3; 15 nucleotides match TRBD2. Sequenced: memory CD4+ T cells from PBMCs. Subset noted: CD45RA-negative fraction. The CDR3 reads CASSFGLAGGDTQYF. CDR3 coding DNA: TGCGCCAGCAGCTTCGGACTAGCGGGAGGGGATACGCAGTATTTT.